Sequencing of this TCR beta chain was carried out in a study of cytomegalovirus exposure and HLA in healthy donors. The repertoire was sequenced with immunoSEQ multiplex PCR; TCRdb's copy has only in-frame clones and lacks some. This table has about 180,000 clones, about 89% appearing once. This clone was recorded once. As yet, its antigen is unknown. Broader study findings: CMV antigen specificity of a few CMV-associated chains was confirmed in vitro. With high specificity and sensitivity, the classifier reportedly diagnosed cytomegalovirus status.

Germline assignment: CDR1 SGHVS and CDR2 FNYEAQ. The V segment lost 1 base and the J segment 5 bases; nucleotides outside the gene matches: 5. The CDR3 is 14 amino acids. This TCR was sampled from a man between 18 and 29 years old in good health and CMV-seropositive. What was sequenced was PBMCs. The chain links TRBV7-6 to TRBJ2-7; TRBD2 matches 7 bases. The chain's CDR3 is CASSLVRGGDEQYF. Written as DNA, the CDR3 is TGTGCCAGCAGCTTAGTTAGGGGAGGGGACGAGCAGTACTTC.